Each of the 17 T cell receptor beta chains below was sequenced from the same sample in a study of CD4 T cells in relation to SARS-CoV-2 and coronaviruses. Produced via immunoSEQ multiplex PCR; TCRdb's table is partial and in-frame only. The sample carries more than 20,000 clones, about 66% recorded once. CD4+ T cells from unexposed donors were obtained before the COVID-19 pandemic (2011-2018). Isolation of CD4+ T cells took place after 10 days in culture. These TCRs are of unknown antigen specificity. Sequencing was performed on CD4+ T cells from PBMCs, cultured in vitro. The receptor set was obtained from a human donor in good health.

This clone has a handful of counts. The chain recombines TRBV3-1 (or the pseudogene TRBV3-2) with TRBJ1-5; 9 nucleotides match TRBD1. The trim removed 1 base at V and 2 bases at J, leaving 0 bases unmatched. The CDR3 has 15 residues. Germline CDR1 is LGHDT and CDR2 is YNNKEL (reference sequence). CDR3 in amino acids: CASSQGQGGNQPQHF. CDR3 bases: TGTGCCAGCAGCCAAGGACAGGGGGGCAATCAGCCCCAGCATTTT.

This clone was counted a few times. The genes are TRBV27 and TRBJ1-2; D remains ambiguous. V lost 1 base and J 2 bases, leaving 11 bases between the germline ends. The CDR3 length is 15 residues. Germline-derived CDR1 and CDR2 are MNHEY and SMNVEV (reference sequence). CDR3 loop: CASSLYPGQNYGYTF. In DNA form, the CDR3 reads TGTGCCAGCAGTTTATACCCGGGTCAAAACTATGGCTACACCTTC.

The chain joins TRBV30 to TRBJ2-7, with 10 positions matching TRBD1. The CDR3 has 14 residues. The J segment lost 4 bases and the V segment lost 0 bases, leaving 3 bases of the junction unmatched. Germline V gives CDR1 GTSNPN, CDR2 SVGIG (reference sequence). CDR3 amino acids: CAWSVLDRGYEQYF. The CDR3, as DNA: TGTGCCTGGAGTGTACTGGACAGGGGGTACGAGCAGTACTTC.

Only one count was recorded for this clone. The chain has TRBV7-3 and TRBJ2-3, with TRBD1 as a possible D gene (7 bases). The V end lost 4 bases, the J end lost 0 bases, and 11 bases lay between the germline ends. The CDR3 length is 15 residues. Per germline, CDR1 SGHTA and CDR2 FQGTGA. The CDR3 region is CASSSQGGSTDTQYF. In DNA form, the CDR3 reads TGTGCCAGCAGCTCCCAGGGGGGTAGCACAGATACGCAGTATTTT.

The chain combines TRBV28 with TRBJ2-1, with 7 bases aligning to TRBD2. CDR1 and CDR2 (germline): MDHEN, SYDVKM. J was trimmed by 2 bases and V by 4 bases; bases with no gene match: 2. The CDR3 covers 14 residues. The CDR3 DNA reads as TGTGCCAGCAGTTCCGGGACTACCTACAATGAGCAGTTCTTC. This translates into CASSSGTTYNEQFF.

V and J are TRBV7-2 and TRBJ2-7, with 8 nucleotides matching TRBD1. CDR1 is SGHTA, CDR2 FQGNSA, per germline. The CDR3 sequence is 14 residues long. With 5 bases clipped from V and 6 bases from J, the junction kept 9 bases outside the gene matches. The DNA for the CDR3 is TGTGCCAGCAGCCCAGGGTTCGGGACAGGCGAGCAGTACTTC. Amino acid sequence: CASSPGFGTGEQYF.

The chain is built from TRBV5-1 and TRBJ2-2, with a weak D call TRBD1 (6 bases). Germline values: CDR1 SGHRS, CDR2 YFSETQ. The ends were cut back, 4 bases at V and 0 bases at J, with 13 bases in the middle. The CDR3 totals 16 residues. In DNA, the CDR3 is TGCGCCAGCAGCCGCGCGGCAGGGGCGAACACCGGGGAGCTGTTTTTT. Protein sequence: CASSRAAGANTGELFF.

The chain is built from TRBV19 and TRBJ2-5; no clear D. Trimming shortened V by 10 bases and J by 5 bases, and 20 bases separated the two germline ends. Germline loops: CDR1 LNHDA, CDR2 SQIVND (reference sequence). CDR3 length: 14 residues. The CDR3 reads CATAPAGSRETQYF. In DNA, the CDR3 is TGTGCCACTGCCCCCGCCGGGTCCAGGGAGACCCAGTACTTC.

This clone has just a few counts. V is TRBV10-3 and J is TRBJ2-7, with TRBD2 matching over 7 bases. Trimming removed 7 bases from V and 0 bases from J; junction bases left unmatched: 6. Germline V gene sequence: CDR1 ENHRY, CDR2 SYGVKD. This CDR3 comprises 14 residues. CDR3 DNA sequence: TGTGCCATCATGTCGGGGAGGGGCTCCTACGAGCAGTACTTC. This translates into CAIMSGRGSYEQYF.

The chain has TRBV6-5 and TRBJ2-1; TRBD2 agrees at 10 bases. Germline CDR1 and CDR2: MNHEY and SVGAGI. The CDR3 covers 14 residues. Trimming cost V 11 bases and J 4 bases; bases outside gene matches: 8. The CDR3 nucleotides read TGTGCCTCCAGGGGACTAGCGCCGTACAATGAGCAGTTCTTC. Amino acids: CASRGLAPYNEQFF.

The chain recombines TRBV5-1 with TRBJ1-2, with D perhaps matching TRBD1 (5 bases). The V gene lost 4 bases and the J gene lost 7 bases, with 14 bases spanning the gap. Germline assignment: CDR1 SGHRS and CDR2 YFSETQ. The CDR3 runs 13 residues. The CDR3 nucleotides are TGCGCCAGCAGCCGTGAGGGCCAGGGTGGCTACACCTTC. Translated: CASSREGQGGYTF.

The chain couples TRBV7-2 to TRBJ2-6; either TRBD1 or TRBD2 may fit D (5 bases each). From germline, CDR1 is SGHTA and CDR2 FQGNSA. V lost 4 bases, J lost 10 bases, and 17 bases lay in between. CDR3 length equals 15 residues. The CDR3 reads CASSSTLSGPNVLTF. CDR3 in DNA: TGTGCCAGCAGCTCAACCCTTTCGGGGCCAAACGTCCTGACTTTC.

The chain couples TRBV29-1 to TRBJ2-7; either TRBD1 or TRBD2 may supply D (5 bases each). V lost 4 bases to trimming and J lost 0 bases, with 10 bases between them. Germline CDR1 reads SQVTM; CDR2 reads ANQGSEA. This CDR3 comprises 13 residues. This chain's CDR3 is CSVAGTRSYEQYF. The CDR3 DNA sequence: TGCAGCGTTGCCGGGACCCGCTCCTACGAGCAGTACTTC.

This clone was seen a few times. V and J are TRBV10-3 and TRBJ1-5; D remains ambiguous. Trimming cost V 8 bases and J 0 bases, with 8 bases left between them. CDR3 length: 13 amino acids. CDR1 and CDR2 (germline): ENHRY, SYGVKD. The CDR3 reads CAIGSYSNQPQHF. DNA for the CDR3: TGTGCCATCGGCTCTTATAGCAATCAGCCCCAGCATTTT.

The chain has TRBV7-2 and TRBJ1-1; D perhaps matches TRBD1 (5 bases). CDR3 size: 15 residues. V was clipped by 3 bases and J by 1 base, with 12 bases between them. Germline CDR1 reads SGHTA; CDR2 reads FQGNSA. In DNA form, the CDR3 reads TGTGCCAGCAGCTTGGGCCCGGGGGGGAACACTGAAGCTTTCTTT. It yields the protein CASSLGPGGNTEAFF.

This clone has more than one count but fewer than ten. The rearrangement uses TRBV4-2 and TRBJ1-3; TRBD1 might be the D (5 bases). The CDR3 extends over 17 amino acids. Trimming stripped 0 bases from V and 0 bases from J, with 12 bases between. Germline V lookup: CDR1 LGHNA, CDR2 YNFKEQ. As DNA, the CDR3 is TGTGCCAGCAGCCAAGATCATACAGGACTCTCTGGAAACACCATATATTTT. Translating it yields CASSQDHTGLSGNTIYF.

The chain employs TRBV25-1 and TRBJ2-7; the D is unclear. CDR1 is MGHDK and CDR2 is SYGVNS in the germline V gene. Between the trimmed V and J ends, which lost 3 bases and 1 base, there was a span of 13 bases. This CDR3 has 15 residues. This CDR3 reads CASSDIGIGSYEQYF. DNA for the CDR3: TGTGCCAGCAGTGATATAGGGATTGGATCCTACGAGCAGTACTTC.